The 9 T cell receptor beta chains below come from one sample, sequenced in a study of identical twins. TCRdb called the 5' RACE reads again in MiXCR, with one record for every CDR3 protein. The sample contains 250,000 to 300,000 distinct CDR3 sequences, roughly 8.6% of which appear only once. These sequences were also reported in another study, on yellow fever vaccine responses in identical twins.

Sequencing input: CD8+ T cells sorted from blood. Every receptor here comes from a woman younger than 35 in good health.

This clonotype has ten or more counts. The chain joins TRBV3-1 to TRBJ2-3; TRBD2 matches at 8 bases. This CDR3 is built from 15 residues. In germline, CDR1 is LGHDT, CDR2 YNNKEL (reference sequence). The V gene end was trimmed by 1 base and the J gene end by 4 bases; junction bases not matched to a gene: 4. The CDR3 is CASSQVGGGSDTQYF. Here the CDR3 DNA reads TGTGCCAGCAGCCAAGTCGGCGGGGGGTCAGATACGCAGTATTTT.

This clonotype was picked up many times. V usage is TRBV3-1 and J usage is TRBJ2-3, with D possibly matching TRBD1 (5 bases). CDR3 size: 17 residues. V was shortened by 1 base and J by 2 bases, with 16 bases between the two germline ends. The germline gives CDR1 LGHDT, CDR2 YNNKEL (reference sequence). The CDR3 DNA follows: TGTGCCAGCAGCCAAGCTACGGACAATTGGGTCACAGATACGCAGTATTTT. Protein: CASSQATDNWVTDTQYF.

This clonotype has at least ten counts. V and J are TRBV29-1 and TRBJ2-7, with 8 nucleotides matching TRBD1. The germline gives CDR1 SQVTM, CDR2 ANQGSEA. The CDR3 runs 15 residues. The J segment lost 2 bases and the V segment lost 1 base, leaving 7 bases of the junction unmatched. The DNA of the CDR3 is TGCAGCGTTGAAGGAACGACAGGGGCCACCTACGAGCAGTACTTC. This codes for CSVEGTTGATYEQYF.

The chain has TRBV6-1 and TRBJ2-7, with a tentative D call TRBD1 (5 bases). Trimming shortened V by 6 bases and J by 0 bases, and 12 bases separated the two germline ends. CDR1 and CDR2 from the germline V gene are MNHNS and SASEGT. The CDR3 sequence is 14 residues long. The CDR3 sequence is CASSLQESSYEQYF. The DNA of the CDR3 is TGTGCCAGCAGCCTACAGGAGAGCTCCTACGAGCAGTACTTC.

V and J are TRBV27 and TRBJ2-7; 8 bases are shared with TRBD1. The CDR3 has 15 residues. V lost 1 base, J lost 6 bases, and 8 bases stayed unmatched. Germline-derived CDR1 and CDR2 are MNHEY and SMNVEV (reference sequence). CDR3 in DNA: TGTGCCAGCAGTTTATTCCTAGGACAGGGAGGCGAGCAGTACTTC. It codes for CASSLFLGQGGEQYF.

This clonotype has just a few counts. This rearrangement joins TRBV27 to TRBJ2-2, with 8 bases that match TRBD1. The CDR3 contains 15 residues. Trimming cost V 5 bases and J 4 bases; bases outside gene matches: 6. Germline V lookup: CDR1 MNHEY, CDR2 SMNVEV (reference sequence). In DNA form, the CDR3 reads TGTGCCAGCAGTGGGTCACAGGGGGGCACCGGGGAGCTGTTTTTT. Its protein product is CASSGSQGGTGELFF.

The chain employs TRBV12-3 or TRBV12-4 and TRBJ1-2, with D uncertain. Between the trimmed V and J ends, which lost 5 bases and 1 base, there was a span of 8 bases. The CDR3 loop spans 13 amino acids. CDR3 residues: CASSHVLNYGYTF. The CDR3 nucleotides read TGTGCCAGCAGTCACGTCCTTAACTATGGCTACACCTTC.

This CDR3 is CASSPFSGSRDTGELFF. The DNA for the CDR3 is TGTGCCAGCAGCCCCTTTAGCGGGAGTAGGGACACCGGGGAGCTGTTTTTT. The J gene is TRBJ2-2, the V gene TRBV6-1; 9 positions agree with TRBD2. Germline assignment: CDR1 MNHNS and CDR2 SASEGT. With V trimmed by 6 bases and J by 3 bases, 11 bases remained unmatched. The CDR3 contains 17 residues.

This clonotype has a handful of counts. The chain uses TRBV11-2 and TRBJ2-3; 9 bases are shared with TRBD2. CDR1 and CDR2 (germline): SGHAT, FQNNGV. Losses at the gene ends were 1 base for V and 3 bases for J; bases not matched to a gene: 11. The CDR3 loop spans 18 amino acids. CDR3 sequence reads: CASSLGTWSSGKTDTQYF. In nucleotides, the CDR3 is TGTGCCAGCAGCTTAGGGACTTGGTCTAGCGGGAAGACAGATACGCAGTATTTT. Using reference TRBV11-2 and TRBJ2-3 for the parts outside the CDR3, the full variable domain is EAGVAQSPRYKIIEKRQSVAFWCNPISGHATLYWYQQILGQGPKLLIQFQNNGVVDDSQLPKDRFSAERLKGVDSTLKIQPAKLEDSAVYLCASSLGTWSSGKTDTQYFGPGTRLTVL.